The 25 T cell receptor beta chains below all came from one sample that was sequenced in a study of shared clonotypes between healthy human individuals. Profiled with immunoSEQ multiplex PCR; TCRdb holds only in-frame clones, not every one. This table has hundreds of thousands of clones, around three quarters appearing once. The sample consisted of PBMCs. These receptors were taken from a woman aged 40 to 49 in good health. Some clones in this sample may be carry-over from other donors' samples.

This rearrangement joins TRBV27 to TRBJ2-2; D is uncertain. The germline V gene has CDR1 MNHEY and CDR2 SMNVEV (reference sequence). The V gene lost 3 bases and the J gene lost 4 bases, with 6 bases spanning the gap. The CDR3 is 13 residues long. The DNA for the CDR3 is TGTGCCAGCAGTTTTAGGAGCACCGGGGAGCTGTTTTTT. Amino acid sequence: CASSFRSTGELFF.

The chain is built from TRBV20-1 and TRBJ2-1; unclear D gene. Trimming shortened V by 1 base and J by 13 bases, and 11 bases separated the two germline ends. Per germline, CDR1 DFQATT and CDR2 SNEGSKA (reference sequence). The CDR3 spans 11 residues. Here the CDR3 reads CSARGLGPQFF. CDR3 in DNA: TGCAGTGCTAGAGGGTTAGGCCCCCAGTTCTTC.

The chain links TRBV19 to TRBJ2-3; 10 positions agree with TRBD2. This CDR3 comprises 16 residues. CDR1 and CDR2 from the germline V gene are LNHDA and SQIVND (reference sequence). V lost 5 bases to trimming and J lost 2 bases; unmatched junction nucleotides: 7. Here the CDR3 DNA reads TGTGCCAGTAGTCCATTTACTAGCGGGAACACAGATACGCAGTATTTT. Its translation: CASSPFTSGNTDTQYF.

The chain's CDR3 is CASSQGPGTGAPDTQYF. CDR3 DNA: TGCGCCAGCAGCCAAGGACCCGGGACAGGGGCACCAGATACGCAGTATTTT. V and J are TRBV4-1 and TRBJ2-3; 10 nucleotides agree with TRBD1. The germline V gene encodes CDR1 MGHRA and CDR2 YSYEKL. The V segment lost 1 base and the J segment 4 bases; nucleotides outside the gene matches: 8. The CDR3 is 17 residues long.

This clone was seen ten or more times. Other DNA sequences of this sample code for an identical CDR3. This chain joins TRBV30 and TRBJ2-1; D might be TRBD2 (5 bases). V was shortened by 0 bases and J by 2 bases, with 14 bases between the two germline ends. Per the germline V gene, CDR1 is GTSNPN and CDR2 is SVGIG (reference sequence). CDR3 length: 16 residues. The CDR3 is CAWSVGGSATYNEQFF. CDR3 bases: TGTGCCTGGAGTGTAGGTGGGAGCGCCACCTACAATGAGCAGTTCTTC.

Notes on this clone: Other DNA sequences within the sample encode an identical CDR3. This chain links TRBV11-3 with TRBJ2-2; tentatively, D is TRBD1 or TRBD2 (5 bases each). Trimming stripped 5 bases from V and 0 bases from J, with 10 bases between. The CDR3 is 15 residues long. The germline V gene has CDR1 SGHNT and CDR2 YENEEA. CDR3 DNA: TGTGCCAGCAGCCCCGGGACCGCGAACACCGGGGAGCTGTTTTTT. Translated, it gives CASSPGTANTGELFF.

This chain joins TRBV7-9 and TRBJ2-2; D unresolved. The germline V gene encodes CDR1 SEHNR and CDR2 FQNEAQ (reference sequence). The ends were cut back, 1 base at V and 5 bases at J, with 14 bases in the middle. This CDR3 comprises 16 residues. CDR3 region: CASSLDSRLDTGELFF. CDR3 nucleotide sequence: TGTGCCAGCAGCTTAGACTCACGGCTGGATACCGGGGAGCTGTTTTTT.

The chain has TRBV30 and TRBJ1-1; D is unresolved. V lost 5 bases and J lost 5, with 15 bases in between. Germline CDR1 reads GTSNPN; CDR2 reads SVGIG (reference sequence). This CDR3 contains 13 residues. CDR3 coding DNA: TGTGCCTGGCGACTTGGGTCAAGTACTGAAGCTTTCTTT. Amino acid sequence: CAWRLGSSTEAFF.

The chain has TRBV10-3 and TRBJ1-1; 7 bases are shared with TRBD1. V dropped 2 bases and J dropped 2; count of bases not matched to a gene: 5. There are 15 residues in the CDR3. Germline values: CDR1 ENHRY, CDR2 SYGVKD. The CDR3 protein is CAISEAGGRNTEAFF. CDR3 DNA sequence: TGTGCCATCAGTGAGGCAGGGGGTAGAAACACTGAAGCTTTCTTT.

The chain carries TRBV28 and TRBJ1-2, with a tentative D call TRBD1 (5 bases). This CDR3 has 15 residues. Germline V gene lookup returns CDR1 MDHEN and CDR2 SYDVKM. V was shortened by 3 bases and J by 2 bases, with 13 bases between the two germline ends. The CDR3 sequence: CASSLGGKLNYGYTF. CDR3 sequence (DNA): TGTGCCAGCAGTTTGGGGGGGAAGCTCAACTATGGCTACACCTTC.

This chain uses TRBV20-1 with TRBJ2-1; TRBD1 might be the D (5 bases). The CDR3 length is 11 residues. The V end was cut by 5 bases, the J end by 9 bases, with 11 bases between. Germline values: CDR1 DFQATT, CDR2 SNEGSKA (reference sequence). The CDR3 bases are TGCAGTGCTTCCCAGGGATTTGAGCAGTTCTTC. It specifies CSASQGFEQFF.

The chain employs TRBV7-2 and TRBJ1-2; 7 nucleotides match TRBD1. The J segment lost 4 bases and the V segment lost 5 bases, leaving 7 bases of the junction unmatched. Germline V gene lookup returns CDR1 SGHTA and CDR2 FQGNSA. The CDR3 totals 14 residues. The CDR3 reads CASSLGTDLYGYTF. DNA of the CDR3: TGTGCCAGCAGCCTCGGGACAGACCTCTATGGCTACACCTTC.

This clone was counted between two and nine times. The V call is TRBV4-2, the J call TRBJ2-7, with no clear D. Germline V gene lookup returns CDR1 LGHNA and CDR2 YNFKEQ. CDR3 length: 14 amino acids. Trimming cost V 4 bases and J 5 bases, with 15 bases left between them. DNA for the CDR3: TGTGCCAGCAGCCCCGTGGCGGTTCCGAACGAGCAGTACTTC. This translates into CASSPVAVPNEQYF.

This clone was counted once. DNA of the CDR3: TGTGCCACCAGCCCAGGGGGCGCCGAGCAGTACTTC. It encodes CATSPGGAEQYF. The rearrangement uses TRBV15 and TRBJ2-7; TRBD1 agrees at 8 bases. The V gene end was trimmed by 5 bases and the J gene end by 6 bases; junction bases not matched to a gene: 3. CDR3 length: 12 residues. The V gene's germline CDR1 is LNHNV and CDR2 YYDKDF (reference sequence).

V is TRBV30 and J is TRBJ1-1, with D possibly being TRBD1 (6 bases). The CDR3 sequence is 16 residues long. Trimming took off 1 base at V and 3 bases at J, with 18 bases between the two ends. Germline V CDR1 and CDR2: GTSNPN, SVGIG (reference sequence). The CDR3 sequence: CAWSDRGGMADTEAFF. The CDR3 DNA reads TGTGCCTGGAGTGATCGAGGGGGTATGGCGGACACTGAAGCTTTCTTT.

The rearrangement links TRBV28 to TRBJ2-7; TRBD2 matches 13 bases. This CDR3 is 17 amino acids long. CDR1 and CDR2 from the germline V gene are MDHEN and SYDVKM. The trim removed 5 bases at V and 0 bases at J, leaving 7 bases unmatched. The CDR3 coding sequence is TGTGCCAGCAGTCCCGGGACTAGCGGGATGGCCTCCTACGAGCAGTACTTC. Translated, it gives CASSPGTSGMASYEQYF. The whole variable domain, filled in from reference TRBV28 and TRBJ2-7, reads DVKVTQSSRYLVKRTGEKVFLECVQDMDHENMFWYRQDPGLGLRLIYFSYDVKMKEKGDIPEGYSVSREKKERFSLILESASTNQTSMYLCASSPGTSGMASYEQYFGPGTRLTVT.

CDR3 region: CASSRQGSGNTIYF. The CDR3 DNA sequence: TGTGCCAGCAGCAGACAGGGGTCTGGAAACACCATATATTTT. The V call is TRBV5-6, the J call TRBJ1-3; 8 positions agree with TRBD1. After removal of 4 bases from V and 1 base from J, the junction contained 1 base not matched to a gene. Per germline, CDR1 SGHDT and CDR2 YYEEEE. The CDR3 has 14 residues.

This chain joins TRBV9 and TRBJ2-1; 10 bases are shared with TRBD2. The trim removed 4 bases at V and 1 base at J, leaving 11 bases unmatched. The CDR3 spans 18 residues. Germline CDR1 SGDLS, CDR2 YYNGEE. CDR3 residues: CASSPRTSGITSYNEQFF. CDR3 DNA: TGTGCCAGCAGCCCCCGCACTAGCGGGATTACTTCCTACAATGAGCAGTTCTTC.

The CDR3 reads CASSYLYRGGEQYF. CDR3 coding DNA: TGTGCCAGCAGTTACTTGTACAGGGGCGGAGAGCAGTACTTC. This chain connects TRBV6-5 to TRBJ2-7, with 7 nucleotides matching TRBD1. V lost 1 base, J lost 7 bases, and 7 bases stayed unmatched. This CDR3 comprises 14 residues. The germline CDR1 and CDR2 sequences are MNHEY and SVGAGI.

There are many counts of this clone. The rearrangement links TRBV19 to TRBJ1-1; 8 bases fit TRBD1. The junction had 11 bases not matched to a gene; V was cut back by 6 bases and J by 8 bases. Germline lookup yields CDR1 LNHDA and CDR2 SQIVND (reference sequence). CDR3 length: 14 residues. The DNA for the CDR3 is TGTGCCAGTAGCCCGGGACAGGCTAGAGGAGAAGCTTTCTTT. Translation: CASSPGQARGEAFF.

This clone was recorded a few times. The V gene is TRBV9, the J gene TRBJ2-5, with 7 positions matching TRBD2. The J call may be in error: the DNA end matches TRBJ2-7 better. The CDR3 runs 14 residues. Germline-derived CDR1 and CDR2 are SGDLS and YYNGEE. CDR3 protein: CASSVGAGTYEQYF. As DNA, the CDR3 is TGTGCCAGCAGCGTCGGAGCGGGGACCTACGAGCAGTACTTC.

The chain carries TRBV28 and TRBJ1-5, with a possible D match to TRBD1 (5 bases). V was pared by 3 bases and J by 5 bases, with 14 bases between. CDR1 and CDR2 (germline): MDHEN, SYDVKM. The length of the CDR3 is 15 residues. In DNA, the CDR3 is TGTGCCAGCAGTTTCGGGCCCCCAGGGTATCAGCCCCAGCATTTT. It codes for CASSFGPPGYQPQHF.

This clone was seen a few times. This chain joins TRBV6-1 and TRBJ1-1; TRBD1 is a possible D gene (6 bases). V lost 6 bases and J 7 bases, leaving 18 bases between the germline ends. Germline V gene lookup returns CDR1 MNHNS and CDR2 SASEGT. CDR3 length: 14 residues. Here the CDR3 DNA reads TGTGCCAGCAGGAAGGACAGACTGCCCGGTGAAGCTTTCTTT. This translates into CASRKDRLPGEAFF.

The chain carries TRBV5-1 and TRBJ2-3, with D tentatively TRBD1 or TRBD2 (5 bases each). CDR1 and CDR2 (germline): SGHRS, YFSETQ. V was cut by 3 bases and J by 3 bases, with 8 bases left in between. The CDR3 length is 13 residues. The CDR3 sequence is CASSWWGTDTQYF. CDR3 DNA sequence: TGCGCCAGCAGCTGGTGGGGGACAGATACGCAGTATTTT. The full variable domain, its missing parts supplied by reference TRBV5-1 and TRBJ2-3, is KAGVTQTPRYLIKTRGQQVTLSCSPISGHRSVSWYQQTPGQGLQFLFEYFSETQRNKGNFPGRFSGRQFSNSRSEMNVSTLELGDSALYLCASSWWGTDTQYFGPGTRLTVL.

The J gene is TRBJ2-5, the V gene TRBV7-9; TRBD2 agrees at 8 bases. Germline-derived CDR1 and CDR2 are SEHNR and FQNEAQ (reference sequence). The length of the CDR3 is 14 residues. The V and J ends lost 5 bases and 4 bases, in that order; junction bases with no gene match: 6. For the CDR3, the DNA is TGTGCCAGCAGCCCTTCGGGGGGGCTAGAGACCCAGTACTTC. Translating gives CASSPSGGLETQYF. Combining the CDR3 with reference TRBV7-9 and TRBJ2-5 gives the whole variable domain DTGVSQNPRHKITKRGQNVTFRCDPISEHNRLYWYRQTLGQGPEFLTYFQNEAQLEKSRLLSDRFSAERPKGSFSTLEIQRTEQGDSAMYLCASSPSGGLETQYFGPGTRLLVL.